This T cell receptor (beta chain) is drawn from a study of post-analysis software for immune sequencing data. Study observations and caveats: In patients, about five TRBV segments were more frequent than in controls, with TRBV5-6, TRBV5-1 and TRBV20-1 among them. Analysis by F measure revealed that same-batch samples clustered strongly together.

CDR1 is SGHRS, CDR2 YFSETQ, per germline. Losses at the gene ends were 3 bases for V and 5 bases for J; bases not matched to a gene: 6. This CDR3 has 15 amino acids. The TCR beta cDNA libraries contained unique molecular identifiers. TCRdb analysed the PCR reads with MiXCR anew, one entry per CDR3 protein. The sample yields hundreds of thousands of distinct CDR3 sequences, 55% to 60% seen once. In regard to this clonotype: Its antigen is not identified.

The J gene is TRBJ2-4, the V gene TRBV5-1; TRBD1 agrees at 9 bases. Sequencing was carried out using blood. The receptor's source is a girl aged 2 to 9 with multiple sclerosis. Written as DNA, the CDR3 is TGCGCCAGCAGCTGGGCTAGGACAGGGGAAAACATTCAGTACTTC. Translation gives CASSWARTGENIQYF.